The T cell receptor beta chain under discussion was sequenced for a study of blood T cells in healthy people across ages. PCR was performed a second time for about 6 to 11 cycles using a sample-barcoded 5' primer and a J-beta primer mix. Using its own MiXCR run on the 5' RACE reads, TCRdb lists one record per CDR3 protein. The sample yields about 970,000 distinct CDR3 sequences, roughly 51% seen once. Healthy Russian Caucasian donors spanned ages about 6 to 95 years. Total RNA extraction produced at least 5 micrograms (per sample) for the study. Germline V CDR1 and CDR2: ENHRY, SYGVKD. The CDR3 consists of 15 residues. The V gene end was trimmed by 5 bases and the J gene end by 10 bases; junction bases not matched to a gene: 14. Findings and caveats of the study: Investigators treated diversity estimates from one million T cells as underestimates.

As to this clonotype: Its target is not known.

V gene TRBV10-3 combines with J gene TRBJ2-3; 8 nucleotides match TRBD2. The receptor was derived from a woman aged 55-70 years in good health. The sequenced sample was blood. This CDR3 reads CAISKSHLSGIAQYF. CDR3 nucleotides: TGTGCCATCAGTAAAAGCCACCTTAGCGGGATAGCGCAGTATTTT.